This entry lists 28 T cell receptor beta chains sequenced from one sample in a study of cytomegalovirus exposure and HLA in healthy donors. Here immunoSEQ multiplex PCR was the method, and the copy in TCRdb shows in-frame clones only, minus some. Of roughly 50,000 clones listed, 89% are singletons. Sequenced material: PBMCs. The receptor set was obtained from a woman between 18 and 29 years old in good health and CMV-seropositive.

This chain joins TRBV7-3 and TRBJ2-3; possibly TRBD2 for D (6 bases). The CDR3 loop spans 13 amino acids. The V end was cut by 4 bases, the J end by 9 bases, with 14 bases between. Looked up from germline, CDR1 is SGHTA and CDR2 is FQGTGA. In nucleotides, the CDR3 is TGTGCCAGCAGCTCCGTAGCGGCCGAGACGCAGTATTTT. As protein: CASSSVAAETQYF. The variable domain in full, completed from reference TRBV7-3 and TRBJ2-3, reads GAGVSQTPSNKVTEKGKYVELRCDPISGHTALYWYRQSLGQGPEFLIYFQGTGAADDSGLPNDRFFAVRPEGSVSTLKIQRTERGDSAVYLCASSSVAAETQYFGPGTRLTVL.

The chain links TRBV4-1 to TRBJ1-2; 11 bases map to TRBD1. The J segment lost 12 bases and the V segment lost 0 bases, leaving 9 bases of the junction unmatched. CDR1 MGHRA and CDR2 YSYEKL come from the germline V gene. The CDR3 length is 15 residues. The CDR3 DNA reads TGCGCCAGCAGCCAAGATGGGACAGGGGGTACCCCGAACACCTTC. Protein product: CASSQDGTGGTPNTF.

The chain has TRBV7-9 and TRBJ1-1; D possibly corresponds to TRBD1 (6 bases). Trimming stripped 5 bases from V and 6 bases from J, with 13 bases between. Germline loops: CDR1 SEHNR, CDR2 FQNEAQ (reference sequence). The CDR3 covers 13 residues. CDR3 nucleotides: TGTGCCAGCAGCACCACAGGGCCCCCTGAAGCTTTCTTT. As protein: CASSTTGPPEAFF.

This chain connects TRBV9 to TRBJ2-2, with 8 bases matching TRBD2. Germline V lookup: CDR1 SGDLS, CDR2 YYNGEE. V was clipped by 4 bases and J by 4 bases; unmatched bases: 9. The CDR3 spans 16 residues. The CDR3, as DNA: TGTGCCAGCAGCCCACGGGGACTAGAAGTCACCGGGGAGCTGTTTTTT. Protein sequence: CASSPRGLEVTGELFF.

The chain couples TRBV25-1 to TRBJ1-2; D gene unclear. Germline assignment: CDR1 MGHDK and CDR2 SYGVNS. The V end lost 4 bases, the J end lost 8 bases, and 20 bases lay between the germline ends. This CDR3 is 15 amino acids long. The CDR3 nucleotides read TGTGCCAGCAGTGCGGGGAGCCCCGTGTTATACGGCTACACCTTC. Residues: CASSAGSPVLYGYTF.

The chain employs TRBV5-6 and TRBJ2-7; D possibly corresponds to TRBD1 (5 bases). Trimming stripped 0 bases from V and 3 bases from J, with 7 bases between. Germline V lookup: CDR1 SGHDT, CDR2 YYEEEE. The CDR3 has 13 amino acids. CDR3 in DNA: TGTGCCAGCAGCTTGGGGACATACTACGAGCAGTACTTC. Translating it yields CASSLGTYYEQYF.

DNA of the CDR3: TGCGCCAGCAGCTTGGGACAGGGGTCTGGGGCCAACGTCCTGACTTTC. The encoded protein is CASSLGQGSGANVLTF. This chain joins TRBV5-1 and TRBJ2-6; 8 bases map to TRBD1. Unmatched junction bases numbered 0, after V lost 0 bases and J lost 1 base. The CDR3 contains 16 residues. Looked up from germline, CDR1 is SGHRS and CDR2 is YFSETQ.

The chain employs TRBV19 and TRBJ1-5; 8 positions agree with TRBD1. J gave up 6 bases and V 7 bases, and 8 bases lay outside the gene matches. There are 14 residues in the CDR3. The germline V gene encodes CDR1 LNHDA and CDR2 SQIVND (reference sequence). CDR3 in DNA: TGTGCCAGTATCCGGACAGGGTTGGGTCAGCCCCAGCATTTT. It encodes CASIRTGLGQPQHF.

The table lists this clone with a count of one. The V gene is TRBV11-3, the J gene TRBJ2-3; D perhaps matches TRBD1 (6 bases). The CDR3 is made up of 14 amino acids. The germline V and J ends were trimmed by 2 bases and 2 bases, with 8 bases remaining between them. Germline V gives CDR1 SGHNT, CDR2 YENEEA. CDR3 sequence: CASSLRGYTDTQYF. The CDR3 nucleotides are TGTGCCAGCAGCTTAAGGGGGTACACAGATACGCAGTATTTT.

V usage is TRBV6-5 and J usage is TRBJ2-5, with 11 positions matching TRBD1. The CDR3 sequence is 15 residues long. Unmatched junction bases numbered 2, after V lost 0 bases and J lost 5 bases. The germline CDR1 and CDR2 sequences are MNHEY and SVGAGI. CDR3 amino acids: CASSYSGQGEETQYF. The CDR3, as DNA: TGTGCCAGCAGTTACTCGGGACAGGGGGAGGAGACCCAGTACTTC.

The chain has TRBV18 and TRBJ1-1, with D perhaps TRBD1 (6 bases). Trimming left V 2 bases short and J 12 bases short, with 13 bases between. Germline CDR1 and CDR2: KGHSH and LQKENI. The CDR3 loop spans 12 amino acids. DNA for the CDR3: TGTGCCAGCTCACCAGAACAGGGACGGTCTTTCTTT. Protein product: CASSPEQGRSFF.

This chain links TRBV5-6 with TRBJ1-2; 9 positions match TRBD1. The CDR3 runs 16 residues. The germline CDR1 and CDR2 sequences are SGHDT and YYEEEE. Trimming cost V 4 bases and J 8 bases; bases outside gene matches: 15. The CDR3 spells CASSINRDRVIRGYTF. The CDR3 bases are TGTGCCAGCAGCATAAACCGGGACAGGGTTATTAGGGGCTACACCTTC. Full variable domain (missing parts from reference TRBV5-6 and TRBJ1-2): DAGVTQSPTHLIKTRGQQVTLRCSPKSGHDTVSWYQQALGQGPQFIFQYYEEEERQRGNFPDRFSGHQFPNYSSELNVNALLLGDSALYLCASSINRDRVIRGYTFGSGTRLTVV.

The V gene is TRBV29-1, the J gene TRBJ2-1, with a possible D match to TRBD1 (5 bases). Trimming shortened V by 4 bases and J by 5 bases, and 18 bases separated the two germline ends. This CDR3 region has 15 residues. CDR1 is SQVTM and CDR2 is ANQGSEA in the germline V gene. In nucleotides, the CDR3 is TGCAGCGTTGGGTCGCAGGGTGGGGTCCACAATGAGCAGTTCTTC. Residues: CSVGSQGGVHNEQFF.

This clone turned up a few times. The chain carries TRBV9 and TRBJ2-3, with 11 nucleotides matching TRBD2. Per the germline V gene, CDR1 is SGDLS and CDR2 is YYNGEE. V was clipped by 4 bases and J by 0 bases; unmatched bases: 10. The CDR3 contains 18 residues. Here the CDR3 reads CASSLRGLAEPSTDTQYF. DNA of the CDR3: TGTGCCAGCAGCTTACGGGGACTAGCGGAGCCAAGCACAGATACGCAGTATTTT.

The chain combines TRBV28 with TRBJ1-3; 8 bases are shared with TRBD1. The CDR3 consists of 15 residues. Germline CDR1 and CDR2: MDHEN and SYDVKM. The V gene end was trimmed by 2 bases and the J gene end by 1 base; junction bases not matched to a gene: 1. As DNA, the CDR3 is TGTGCCAGCAGTTTAACAGGGGGTTCTGGAAACACCATATATTTT. This translates into CASSLTGGSGNTIYF. Based on the CDR3 plus reference TRBV28 and TRBJ1-3, the full variable domain is DVKVTQSSRYLVKRTGEKVFLECVQDMDHENMFWYRQDPGLGLRLIYFSYDVKMKEKGDIPEGYSVSREKKERFSLILESASTNQTSMYLCASSLTGGSGNTIYFGEGSWLTVV.

The chain couples TRBV7-2 to TRBJ2-1; D not certain. Trimming removed 5 bases from V and 9 bases from J, with 20 bases in between. There are 15 residues in the CDR3. Germline CDR1 SGHTA, CDR2 FQGNSA. The CDR3 is CASSQAIVGLSEQFF. The CDR3 bases are TGTGCCAGCAGCCAAGCGATTGTAGGCTTAAGTGAGCAGTTCTTC.

V and J are TRBV7-2 and TRBJ2-7, with D tentatively TRBD1 (6 bases). The CDR3 has 17 amino acids. In germline, CDR1 is SGHTA, CDR2 FQGNSA. Trimming shortened V by 0 bases and J by 1 base, and 16 bases separated the two germline ends. DNA of the CDR3: TGTGCCAGCAGCTTAGCGGCCCACAGGGCTTATTCCTACGAGCAGTACTTC. It yields the protein CASSLAAHRAYSYEQYF. Filled out from reference TRBV7-2 and TRBJ2-7, the complete variable domain reads GAGVSQSPSNKVTEKGKDVELRCDPISGHTALYWYRQSLGQGLEFLIYFQGNSAPDKSGLPSDRFSAERTGGSVSTLTIQRTQQEDSAVYLCASSLAAHRAYSYEQYFGPGTRLTVT.

The gene calls are TRBV11-3 and TRBJ2-5, with 8 bases lining up with TRBD1. J gave up 0 bases and V 4 bases, and 7 bases lay outside the gene matches. Germline V gene sequence: CDR1 SGHNT, CDR2 YENEEA. The CDR3 length is 16 residues. The CDR3 region is CASSSGTGLYQETQYF. The CDR3 DNA is TGTGCCAGCAGCTCCGGGACAGGCTTGTACCAAGAGACCCAGTACTTC.

J is TRBJ1-1 and V is TRBV5-1; 7 positions match TRBD1. V shed 0 bases, J shed 4 bases, and the junction held 3 bases outside the gene matches. This CDR3 is 14 amino acids long. CDR1 SGHRS and CDR2 YFSETQ come from the germline V gene. CDR3 loop: CASSLENRGTEAFF. Written as DNA, the CDR3 is TGCGCCAGCAGCTTGGAGAACAGGGGCACTGAAGCTTTCTTT.

J is TRBJ2-7 and V is TRBV2, with D uncertain. The V end lost 8 bases, the J end lost 0 bases, and 11 bases lay between the germline ends. The length of the CDR3 is 13 residues. Germline V gene lookup returns CDR1 SNHLY and CDR2 FYNNEI. CDR3 DNA sequence: TGTGCCAGCGTGGGTTCGGGCTCCTACGAGCAGTACTTC. It codes for CASVGSGSYEQYF.

The chain is built from TRBV4-3 and TRBJ2-1; 12 nucleotides line up with TRBD2. The trim removed 4 bases at V and 10 bases at J, leaving 8 bases unmatched. CDR3 length: 15 amino acids. Looked up from germline, CDR1 is LGHNA and CDR2 is YSLEER. The CDR3 DNA sequence: TGCGCCAGCAGCCTAGGACTAGCGGGGACCAACGAGCAGTTCTTC. Protein sequence: CASSLGLAGTNEQFF.

In its sample, this clone was seen a few times. The chain employs TRBV6-6 and TRBJ2-7, with D uncertain. V was shortened by 6 bases and J by 3 bases, with 12 bases between the two germline ends. This CDR3 spans 13 amino acids. Germline CDR1 MNHNY, CDR2 SVGAGI (reference sequence). The CDR3 reads CASRPTHLYEQYF. The CDR3 nucleotides are TGTGCCAGCAGACCGACACACCTCTACGAGCAGTACTTC.

This chain connects TRBV4-1 to TRBJ1-6; D is possibly TRBD1 (6 bases). Germline V gene lookup returns CDR1 MGHRA and CDR2 YSYEKL. Trimming removed 1 base from V and 10 bases from J, with 14 bases in between. CDR3 length equals 15 residues. CDR3 sequence reads: CASSQVGGADSPLHF. For the CDR3, the DNA is TGCGCCAGCAGCCAAGTTGGGGGCGCGGACTCACCCCTCCACTTT.

V and J are TRBV5-6 and TRBJ2-5, with 7 positions matching TRBD1. V dropped 4 bases and J dropped 4; count of bases not matched to a gene: 7. Germline V gene lookup returns CDR1 SGHDT and CDR2 YYEEEE. This CDR3 is built from 14 residues. The CDR3 protein is CASSGPGQTETQYF. CDR3 bases: TGTGCCAGCAGCGGACCGGGACAGACAGAGACCCAGTACTTC.

Concerning this clone: Germline and junction disagree at one end, which may indicate a read error. The DNA for the CDR3 is TGTGCTAGCAGCGTTAGACTAGCGGGAGGTTACAATGAGCAGTTCTTC. Translating it yields CASSVRLAGGYNEQFF. The chain combines TRBV7-7 with TRBJ2-1; 13 bases line up with TRBD2. The CDR3 spans 16 residues. Germline loops: CDR1 SSHAT, CDR2 FNYEAQ (reference sequence).

V usage is TRBV2 and J usage is TRBJ1-1; D unclear. The V gene's germline CDR1 is SNHLY and CDR2 FYNNEI. The CDR3 sequence is 12 residues long. V was clipped by 6 bases and J by 1 base, with 6 bases between them. CDR3 sequence: CASRYTNTEAFF. The CDR3 nucleotides are TGTGCCAGCAGGTACACGAACACTGAAGCTTTCTTT.

CDR3 loop: CASSSGQGVYEQYF. Written as DNA, the CDR3 is TGTGCCAGCAGTTCAGGACAGGGGGTCTACGAGCAGTACTTC. The chain links TRBV6-6 to TRBJ2-7, with 10 bases fitting TRBD1. The CDR3 is made up of 14 amino acids. Trimming took 4 bases from V and 3 from J; bases not matched to a gene: 3. Germline CDR1 is MNHNY and CDR2 is SVGAGI (reference sequence).

The chain is built from TRBV6-6 and TRBJ2-2; 7 nucleotides align to TRBD2. From germline, CDR1 is MNHNY and CDR2 SVGAGI (reference sequence). The V and J ends lost 6 bases and 3 bases, in that order; junction bases with no gene match: 10. The CDR3 has 16 residues. The CDR3 is CASSHEGGGDTGELFF. CDR3 sequence (DNA): TGTGCCAGCAGCCACGAGGGCGGGGGTGACACCGGGGAGCTGTTTTTT.